This TCR beta chain was sequenced in a study of blood T cell repertoires in COVID-19. As for the study in general: Donors in Cohort 3 counted as recovered after two negative PCRs, clearance, or symptom resolution. Acute and convalescent COVID-19 samples came from the United States, Italy and Spain.

The length of the CDR3 is 15 residues. Per the germline V gene, CDR1 is SNHLY and CDR2 is FYNNEI. V lost 3 bases, J lost 10 bases, and 10 bases stayed unmatched. Ages ranged from about 18 to 90 years, with residence in around 24 US areas. Cohorts were based on clinical histories the participants reported. Clones were read by immunoSEQ multiplex PCR, and TCRdb kept only the in-frame ones, dropping some. The data hold hundreds of thousands of clones, with 85% to 90% observed a single time. The rearrangement links TRBV2 to TRBJ1-4; 8 bases align to TRBD1. Sequencing was done on a sample of PBMCs or T cells enriched from blood (not recorded which). The receptor was derived from a woman in her fifties or sixties in a cohort exposed to, infected with or recovered from COVID-19 (not recorded which). The CDR3: CASSELPGQEGKLFF. In nucleotides, the CDR3 is TGTGCCAGCAGTGAGCTCCCGGGACAGGAAGGAAAACTGTTTTTT.